Described below is a single TCR beta chain sequence and its context. These data originate in a study of blood T cell repertoires in COVID-19. At the level of the study: Spain, Italy and the United States supplied samples that represented acute and convalescent COVID-19.

The CDR3 runs 15 residues. The germline V and J ends were trimmed by 3 bases and 7 bases, with 16 bases remaining between them. Germline values: CDR1 LGHDT, CDR2 YNNKEL (reference sequence). Repertoires were generated with immunoSEQ multiplex PCR, while TCRdb's copy carries only in-frame clones and drops some. The profile shows approximately 330,000 clones, 85% to 90% of them singletons. Sequencing used peripheral blood. V is TRBV3-1 (or the pseudogene TRBV3-2) and J is TRBJ2-1, with D possibly matching TRBD1 (6 bases). The receptor was derived from a woman between 50 and 59 years old with active or convalescent COVID-19. This chain's CDR3 is CASSQWAATGNEQFF. The CDR3 DNA reads as TGTGCCAGCAGCCAGTGGGCCGCTACAGGGAATGAGCAGTTCTTC.